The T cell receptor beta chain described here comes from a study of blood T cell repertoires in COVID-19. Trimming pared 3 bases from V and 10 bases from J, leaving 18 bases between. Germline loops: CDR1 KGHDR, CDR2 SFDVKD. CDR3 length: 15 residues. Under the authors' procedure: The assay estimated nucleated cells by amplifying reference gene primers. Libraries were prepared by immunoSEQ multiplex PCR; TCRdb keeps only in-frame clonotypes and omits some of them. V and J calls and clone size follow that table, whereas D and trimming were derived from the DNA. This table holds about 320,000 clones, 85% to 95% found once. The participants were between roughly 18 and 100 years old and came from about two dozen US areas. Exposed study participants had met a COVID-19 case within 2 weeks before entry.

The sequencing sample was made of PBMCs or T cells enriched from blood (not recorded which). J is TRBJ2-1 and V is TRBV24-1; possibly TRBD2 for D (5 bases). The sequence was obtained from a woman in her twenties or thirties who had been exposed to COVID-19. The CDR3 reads CATSDRDTLAWEQFF. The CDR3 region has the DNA TGTGCCACCAGTGATCGCGACACTCTAGCTTGGGAGCAGTTCTTC.